Below, 15 T cell receptor beta chains from the same sample are listed, as sequenced in a study of T-cell memory formation after mild COVID-19. TCRdb re-derived calls from the 5' RACE reads in MiXCR, one entry per CDR3 protein. There are roughly 370,000 distinct CDR3 sequences in the sample; 15% to 20% occur only once, and under 25% lies in the top ten. The material sequenced was PBMCs or a T cell subset sorted from them (not recorded which). These receptors originate from a man younger than 35 who had mild COVID-19 (a few samples of this study predate the infection). Cell type and time point are not known.

The V call is TRBV4-3, the J call TRBJ1-3, with D possibly being TRBD1 (6 bases). V gave up 0 bases and J gave up 2 bases, with 11 bases separating them. Germline values: CDR1 LGHNA, CDR2 YSLEER. There are 16 residues in the CDR3. DNA of the CDR3: TGCGCCAGCAGCCAAGATCGAGGGGGGACTGGAAACACCATATATTTT. Protein sequence: CASSQDRGGTGNTIYF.

The chain couples TRBV7-2 to TRBJ2-7; D call uncertain. V lost 5 bases, J lost 2 bases, and 10 bases lay in between. Germline lookup yields CDR1 SGHTA and CDR2 FQGNSA. The CDR3 runs 13 residues. The CDR3 DNA reads as TGTGCCAGCAGCCCCAGACTGACCTACGAGCAGTACGTC. This sequence encodes CASSPRLTYEQYV.

CDR3 region: CASSLGDRDQETQYF. The CDR3 DNA reads TGCGCCAGCAGCTTGGGGGACAGGGACCAAGAGACCCAGTACTTC. The V gene is TRBV5-1, the J gene TRBJ2-5, with 9 bases fitting TRBD1. J gave up 0 bases and V 0 bases, and 0 bases lay outside the gene matches. The CDR3 consists of 15 residues. The germline V gene has CDR1 SGHRS and CDR2 YFSETQ.

The V and J genes are TRBV28 and TRBJ1-1; D call uncertain. Trimming pared 8 bases from V and 1 base from J, leaving 8 bases between. The length of the CDR3 is 12 residues. Germline V gene data show CDR1 as MDHEN and CDR2 as SYDVKM. The CDR3 protein is CASQRRNTEAFF. Here the CDR3 DNA reads TGTGCCAGCCAGAGGAGGAACACTGAAGCTTTCTTT.

V is TRBV7-9 and J is TRBJ1-5; D perhaps matches TRBD1 (5 bases). The V gene's germline CDR1 is SEHNR and CDR2 FQNEAQ (reference sequence). The length of the CDR3 is 13 residues. CDR3 loop: CAIQGLGNQPQHF. The CDR3 region has the DNA TGTGCTATCCAGGGATTAGGTAATCAGCCCCAGCATTTT.

The chain couples TRBV5-1 to TRBJ1-2; 7 bases match TRBD1. CDR3 size: 15 residues. Trimming at V came to 4 bases and at J to 5 bases, leaving 11 bases not matched to a gene. Germline loops: CDR1 SGHRS, CDR2 YFSETQ. CDR3 DNA sequence: TGCGCCAGCAGCCTCAAGACAGGGACGGAATATGGCTACACCTTC. Protein: CASSLKTGTEYGYTF.

This clonotype was found a few times. CDR3 protein: CASSQERGATTGRETQYF. Here the CDR3 DNA reads TGCGCCAGCAGCCAAGAACGGGGCGCTACGACAGGGCGAGAGACCCAGTACTTC. The J gene is TRBJ2-5, the V gene TRBV4-1; 7 nucleotides agree with TRBD1. The CDR3 is 18 residues long. V was clipped by 0 bases and J by 4 bases; unmatched bases: 14. The germline CDR1 and CDR2 sequences are MGHRA and YSYEKL.

There are a few counts of this clonotype. The chain has TRBV2 and TRBJ1-2, with D unresolved. Germline CDR1 is SNHLY and CDR2 is FYNNEI. The V end was cut by 4 bases, the J end by 0 bases, with 12 bases between. There are 15 residues in the CDR3. In DNA form, the CDR3 reads TGTGCCAGCAGTGTGCGGGCAGCCACTAACTATGGCTACACCTTC. Its protein product is CASSVRAATNYGYTF.

V and J are TRBV14 and TRBJ2-2; D perhaps matches TRBD2 (5 bases). Looked up from germline, CDR1 is SGHDN and CDR2 is FVKESK. The CDR3 has 15 residues. V was trimmed by 1 base and J by 4 bases, leaving 10 bases between them. Written as DNA, the CDR3 is TGTGCCAGCAGCCAAGTTAGCGCCGGCACCGGGGAGCTGTTTTTT. Encoded protein: CASSQVSAGTGELFF.

The rearrangement links TRBV7-3 to TRBJ2-3; D unresolved. Trimming took off 5 bases at V and 2 bases at J, with 14 bases between the two ends. CDR1 is SGHTA, CDR2 FQGTGA, per germline. The CDR3 has 15 amino acids. CDR3 coding DNA: TGTGCCAGCAGCCTTAGGAACCCCACCACAGATACGCAGTATTTT. The encoded protein is CASSLRNPTTDTQYF.

This clonotype was seen a handful of times. The rearrangement uses TRBV9 and TRBJ2-7, with 11 bases that match TRBD2. With 4 bases clipped from V and 4 bases from J, the junction kept 4 bases outside the gene matches. The CDR3 runs 14 residues. CDR1 SGDLS and CDR2 YYNGEE come from the germline V gene. The CDR3 spells CASSPTSGDYEQYF. Written as DNA, the CDR3 is TGTGCCAGCAGCCCGACTAGCGGGGATTACGAGCAGTACTTC.

This chain links TRBV9 with TRBJ2-7, with D unresolved. V was shortened by 4 bases and J by 0 bases, with 8 bases between the two germline ends. Germline V gene lookup returns CDR1 SGDLS and CDR2 YYNGEE. The CDR3 loop spans 13 amino acids. The CDR3 nucleotides read TGTGCCAGCAGCCCCCTACCCTCCTACGAGCAGTACTTC. Protein: CASSPLPSYEQYF.

Concerning this clonotype: A read error may produce the germline difference seen at one junction end. The genes are TRBV7-7 and TRBJ2-5, with TRBD2 as a possible D gene (6 bases). Germline assignment: CDR1 SSHAT and CDR2 FNYEAQ (reference sequence). The CDR3 spans 15 residues. The CDR3 DNA sequence: TGTGCTAGCAGCTTAGCACTAGCAGACCAAGAGACCCAGTACTTC. As protein: CASSLALADQETQYF.

V is TRBV7-8 and J is TRBJ2-1; D not resolved. This CDR3 has 15 amino acids. V was shortened by 0 bases and J by 0 bases, with 6 bases between the two germline ends. Looked up from germline, CDR1 is SGHVS and CDR2 is FQNEAQ. The CDR3: CASSLARFSYNEQFF. As DNA, the CDR3 is TGTGCCAGCAGCTTAGCTAGATTCTCCTACAATGAGCAGTTCTTC.

The sample holds a few counts of this clonotype. This chain joins TRBV20-1 and TRBJ2-1, with D perhaps matching TRBD1 or TRBD2 (5 bases each). With 3 bases removed from V and 11 bases from J, the gap between germline ends came to 29 bases. CDR1 is DFQATT, CDR2 SNEGSKA, per germline (reference sequence). There are 17 residues in the CDR3. In DNA, the CDR3 is TGCAGTGCTAGTCCCGGGGCCCGATTCATTGCGGCGGGTAAGCAGTTCTTC. Amino acids: CSASPGARFIAAGKQFF.